The 14 T cell receptor beta chains in this list originate from one sample, sequenced in a study of CD8+ T cells in alopecia areata. Investigators isolated RNA and reverse transcribed it into cDNA to act as the sequencing template. TCRdb's table, derived via immunoSEQ multiplex PCR, lists solely in-frame clones and lacks some. The sample includes around 160,000 clones, approximately 60% seen only once; the top ten take around 14%. Treatment specified: oral pan-JAK inhibitor, 5-10 mg twice daily. The starting material was CD4+ T cells sorted from blood, obtained at week 24, from a patient treated with tofacitinib. Receptor source: a human donor with alopecia areata.

J is TRBJ2-1 and V is TRBV15; D is possibly TRBD1 (6 bases). With 3 bases removed from V and 7 bases from J, the gap between germline ends came to 13 bases. Per the germline V gene, CDR1 is LNHNV and CDR2 is YYDKDF (reference sequence). The CDR3 has 14 residues. The CDR3 DNA reads as TGTGCCACCAGCAGGTCACAGGGTGCGAATGAGCAGTTCTTC. The encoded protein is CATSRSQGANEQFF.

The CDR3 coding sequence is TGTGCCAGCAGCGTGGGGGAGGGGACCCAGTACTTC. As protein: CASSVGEGTQYF. The V call is TRBV9, the J call TRBJ2-5; TRBD2 matches at 7 bases. This CDR3 is built from 12 residues. The germline gives CDR1 SGDLS, CDR2 YYNGEE. The trim removed 2 bases at V and 7 bases at J, leaving 2 bases unmatched.

V and J are TRBV19 and TRBJ1-1, with 11 nucleotides matching TRBD1. This CDR3 spans 14 amino acids. The J segment lost 0 bases and the V segment lost 6 bases, leaving 0 bases of the junction unmatched. Germline V gives CDR1 LNHDA, CDR2 SQIVND (reference sequence). The CDR3: CASRDRGLNTEAFF. For the CDR3, the DNA is TGTGCCAGTAGGGACAGGGGGCTGAACACTGAAGCTTTCTTT.

This clone came up a few times. The chain has TRBV7-9 and TRBJ2-5; D remains unclear. Germline V gene data show CDR1 as SEHNR and CDR2 as FQNEAQ (reference sequence). This CDR3 is 14 amino acids long. The V and J ends lost 7 bases and 1 base respectively, with 13 bases between them. The CDR3 reads CASTDRGPQETQYF. For the CDR3, the DNA is TGTGCCAGCACCGACCGTGGGCCCCAAGAGACCCAGTACTTC. The full variable domain, its missing parts supplied by reference TRBV7-9 and TRBJ2-5, is DTGVSQNPRHKITKRGQNVTFRCDPISEHNRLYWYRQTLGQGPEFLTYFQNEAQLEKSRLLSDRFSAERPKGSFSTLEIQRTEQGDSAMYLCASTDRGPQETQYFGPGTRLLVL.

This clone turned up a few times. J is TRBJ1-3 and V is TRBV29-1; perhaps TRBD1 as D (6 bases). The V end lost 3 bases, the J end lost 0 bases, and 9 bases lay between the germline ends. CDR3 size: 14 residues. Germline V gene sequence: CDR1 SQVTM, CDR2 ANQGSEA. CDR3 bases: TGCAGCGTTGATGGACAGATCTCTGGAAACACCATATATTTT. Translation gives CSVDGQISGNTIYF.

This clone was counted a few times. CDR3 protein: CSVPRDRESTEAFF. DNA for the CDR3: TGCAGCGTTCCCCGGGACAGAGAGAGTACTGAAGCTTTCTTT. This chain connects TRBV29-1 to TRBJ1-1; 7 bases map to TRBD1. J gave up 5 bases and V 5 bases, and 11 bases lay outside the gene matches. Germline CDR1 SQVTM, CDR2 ANQGSEA. The CDR3 has 14 residues.

This clone has just a few counts. The V and J genes are TRBV6-1 and TRBJ2-7, with 10 nucleotides matching TRBD1. V lost 5 bases, J lost 2 bases, and 6 bases stayed unmatched. Germline V gene sequence: CDR1 MNHNS, CDR2 SASEGT. This CDR3 comprises 15 residues. The CDR3, as DNA: TGTGCCAGCAGTCCCCGACAGGGGGCTGCCTACGAGCAGTACTTC. It translates to CASSPRQGAAYEQYF.

The genes are TRBV29-1 and TRBJ2-1, with TRBD2 identical over 7 bases. Germline V gives CDR1 SQVTM, CDR2 ANQGSEA. The CDR3 runs 12 residues. V was pared by 6 bases and J by 6 bases, with 5 bases of the junction left unmatched. The DNA for the CDR3 is TGCAGCGTGAAGACTAGCAGCAATGAGCAGTTCTTC. This encodes CSVKTSSNEQFF.

The CDR3 sequence: CAWSVGDPGSQYF. CDR3 in DNA: TGTGCCTGGAGTGTAGGCGATCCGGGGTCCCAGTACTTC. This chain links TRBV30 with TRBJ2-5; D may be TRBD2 (5 bases). CDR1 and CDR2 (germline): GTSNPN, SVGIG (reference sequence). CDR3 length: 13 residues. Between the trimmed V and J ends, which lost 0 bases and 9 bases, there was a span of 14 bases.

This clone was observed once. The chain has TRBV2 and TRBJ2-7, with D possibly TRBD2 on 5 matching bases. This CDR3 has 13 amino acids. Germline lookup yields CDR1 SNHLY and CDR2 FYNNEI. V lost 6 bases, J lost 5 bases, and 14 bases lay in between. The CDR3 DNA sequence: TGTGCCAGCAGGAAGACGGGATTAGACGAGCAGTACTTC. This encodes CASRKTGLDEQYF.

This chain uses TRBV25-1 with TRBJ1-6; 8 bases line up with TRBD1. Germline assignment: CDR1 MGHDK and CDR2 SYGVNS. J was trimmed by 8 bases and V by 7 bases; bases with no gene match: 10. There are 15 residues in the CDR3. Here the CDR3 reads CASKTGTGADSPLHF. CDR3 sequence (DNA): TGTGCCAGCAAAACTGGGACAGGCGCCGATTCACCCCTCCACTTT.

The chain is built from TRBV2 and TRBJ2-5; 7 nucleotides align to TRBD2. Germline values: CDR1 SNHLY, CDR2 FYNNEI. Trimming removed 8 bases from V and 0 bases from J; junction bases left unmatched: 6. The CDR3 runs 14 residues. The CDR3 here is CASQNGGYQETQYF. The CDR3 region has the DNA TGTGCCAGCCAAAACGGGGGGTACCAAGAGACCCAGTACTTC.

This clone was seen just once. The chain couples TRBV29-1 to TRBJ1-5, with D perhaps TRBD1 (6 bases). The V and J ends lost 4 bases and 2 bases respectively, with 12 bases between them. Looked up from germline, CDR1 is SQVTM and CDR2 is ANQGSEA. This CDR3 has 14 amino acids. Here the CDR3 DNA reads TGCAGCGTTGTAGCAGGGGCGGGCAATCAGCCCCAGCATTTT. It encodes CSVVAGAGNQPQHF. Looking up the rest from reference TRBV29-1 and TRBJ1-5 gives the full variable domain: SAVISQKPSRDICQRGTSLTIQCQVDSQVTMMFWYRQQPGQSLTLIATANQGSEATYESGFVIDKFPISRPNLTFSTLTVSNMSPEDSSIYLCSVVAGAGNQPQHFGDGTRLSIL.

The chain employs TRBV30 and TRBJ1-1, with no clear D. The CDR3 is made up of 14 amino acids. V dropped 0 bases and J dropped 4 bases, with 12 bases sitting between them. CDR1 and CDR2 from the germline V gene are GTSNPN and SVGIG (reference sequence). CDR3 DNA sequence: TGTGCCTGGAGTGTACTTAAGGCGCGCACTGAAGCTTTCTTT. This encodes CAWSVLKARTEAFF. Full variable domain (missing parts from reference TRBV30 and TRBJ1-1): SQTIHQWPATLVQPVGSPLSLECTVEGTSNPNLYWYRQAAGRGLQLLFYSVGIGQISSEVPQNLSASRPQDRQFILSSKKLLLSDSGFYLCAWSVLKARTEAFFGQGTRLTVV.